This paragraph reports one T cell receptor beta chain. Its specificity is unknown. The donors were in the 120-subject validation cohort, distinct from the approximately 670-subject first cohort. The data derive from a study of cytomegalovirus exposure and HLA in healthy donors. Study-wide points: Among TCR sequences, most were rare, though some public TCRs appeared in many donors. The study put around 180 TCR beta chains on its list as cytomegalovirus-associated.

The data were produced by immunoSEQ multiplex PCR, yet TCRdb's version contains in-frame clones alone and is incomplete. The sample lists about 360,000 clones; roughly 90% were seen once. Per the germline V gene, CDR1 is SGDLS and CDR2 is YYNGEE. The germline V and J ends were trimmed by 0 bases and 5 bases, with 11 bases remaining between them. CDR3 size: 14 residues. The sequence came from a woman between 18 and 29 years old in good health and CMV-seronegative. The sample was PBMCs. The chain carries TRBV9 and TRBJ2-5, with a tentative D call TRBD1 (6 bases). The CDR3 DNA reads as TGTGCCAGCAGCGTAGGGGGGACAATGGAGACCCAGTACTTC. Protein sequence: CASSVGGTMETQYF.